What follows are 4 T cell receptor beta chains derived from one specimen sequenced in a study of T cell changes during pregnancy in multiple sclerosis. Here immunoSEQ multiplex PCR was the method, and the copy in TCRdb shows in-frame clones only, minus some. The table includes about 70,000 clones, around 92% detected once. Here the sequenced sample was peripheral blood, taken after pregnancy. The receptors here all came from a female donor with multiple sclerosis, enrolled in a pregnancy study.

This clone was seen a single time. This sequence joins TRBV29-1 and TRBJ2-3; TRBD1 agrees at 9 bases. Germline V lookup: CDR1 SQVTM, CDR2 ANQGSEA. This CDR3 comprises 13 residues. The V and J ends lost 8 bases and 5 bases, in that order; junction bases with no gene match: 8. This chain's CDR3 is CSLHRGLGDTQYF. The CDR3 nucleotides are TGCAGCCTGCACAGGGGGCTTGGAGATACGCAGTATTTT.

The chain is built from TRBV7-9 and TRBJ2-2; 9 bases map to TRBD2. V was clipped by 8 bases and J by 9 bases; unmatched bases: 16. Germline CDR1 reads SEHNR; CDR2 reads FQNEAQ (reference sequence). The CDR3 sequence is 16 residues long. The CDR3 reads CASGGDLGAGGRELFF. The CDR3 region has the DNA TGTGCCAGCGGCGGGGACTTGGGAGCGGGAGGCCGGGAGCTGTTTTTT.

This clone was recorded once. The chain joins TRBV18 to TRBJ1-4; D call uncertain. Germline CDR1 is KGHSH and CDR2 is LQKENI. Between the trimmed V and J ends, which lost 3 bases and 0 bases, there was a span of 11 bases. The CDR3 has 16 residues. In DNA form, the CDR3 reads TGTGCCAGCTCACCGGGGAGTGGCGCAACTAATGAAAAACTGTTTTTT. It is translated as CASSPGSGATNEKLFF.

This clone was recorded only once. The rearrangement joins TRBV28 to TRBJ2-7; 9 bases line up with TRBD1. The CDR3 is 15 amino acids. Germline CDR1 reads MDHEN; CDR2 reads SYDVKM. V shed 6 bases, J shed 0 bases, and the junction held 6 bases outside the gene matches. CDR3: CASRTGTGTSYEQYF. In DNA form, the CDR3 reads TGTGCCAGCAGGACCGGGACAGGGACCTCCTACGAGCAGTACTTC. The full variable domain, its missing parts supplied by reference TRBV28 and TRBJ2-7, is DVKVTQSSRYLVKRTGEKVFLECVQDMDHENMFWYRQDPGLGLRLIYFSYDVKMKEKGDIPEGYSVSREKKERFSLILESASTNQTSMYLCASRTGTGTSYEQYFGPGTRLTVT.